Following are 11 T cell receptor beta chains from one sample sequenced in a study of T cell changes during pregnancy in multiple sclerosis. Some clones are missing from TCRdb's copy, which holds only in-frame ones; the method was immunoSEQ multiplex PCR. The top ten hold roughly 1.9% of the sample, which has fewer than 85,000 clones, roughly 92% seen once. Sequenced here: peripheral blood, sampled in the second trimester of pregnancy. These receptors originate from a female donor with multiple sclerosis, enrolled in a pregnancy study.

V gene TRBV28 combines with J gene TRBJ1-6; 9 nucleotides agree with TRBD1. The junction had 13 bases not matched to a gene; V was cut back by 4 bases and J by 9 bases. The CDR3 is made up of 17 amino acids. Germline V lookup: CDR1 MDHEN, CDR2 SYDVKM. The CDR3 is CASSWIDLTGGFSPLHF. DNA for the CDR3: TGTGCCAGCAGTTGGATCGACCTAACAGGGGGCTTTTCACCCCTCCACTTT.

The chain couples TRBV13 to TRBJ1-1, with TRBD1 matching 7 bases. With V trimmed by 2 bases and J by 0 bases, 6 bases remained unmatched. Germline V gives CDR1 PRHDT, CDR2 FYEKMQ (reference sequence). The CDR3 consists of 16 residues. The CDR3 is CASSLKGALMNTEAFF. The CDR3 DNA is TGTGCCAGCAGCTTAAAGGGGGCACTCATGAACACTGAAGCTTTCTTT.

The chain has TRBV28 and TRBJ1-5; 7 bases line up with TRBD1. With 4 bases clipped from V and 4 bases from J, the junction kept 13 bases outside the gene matches. The CDR3 length is 17 residues. Germline V CDR1 and CDR2: MDHEN, SYDVKM. CDR3 protein: CASSWLRRDRANQPQHF. CDR3 coding DNA: TGTGCCAGCAGTTGGTTACGGCGGGACAGAGCTAATCAGCCCCAGCATTTT.

This clone was recorded once. The rearrangement joins TRBV5-1 to TRBJ2-1; 10 bases align to TRBD2. The germline gives CDR1 SGHRS, CDR2 YFSETQ. J gave up 7 bases and V 0 bases, and 1 base lay outside the gene matches. The CDR3 spans 14 residues. This CDR3 reads CASSLGTSGNEQFF. The CDR3, as DNA: TGCGCCAGCAGCTTGGGGACTAGCGGTAATGAGCAGTTCTTC.

This rearrangement joins TRBV7-2 to TRBJ2-1; D is unclear. The V and J ends lost 5 bases and 8 bases respectively, with 10 bases between them. The CDR3 is 12 amino acids. CDR1 is SGHTA and CDR2 is FQGNSA in the germline V gene. The CDR3 bases are TGTGCCAGCAGCCCGCCCGGTCATGAGCAGTTCTTC. Amino acids: CASSPPGHEQFF.

The rearrangement joins TRBV28 to TRBJ2-7, with 12 bases aligning to TRBD2. The CDR3 contains 19 residues. Losses at the gene ends were 6 bases for V and 0 bases for J; bases not matched to a gene: 15. Germline CDR1 MDHEN, CDR2 SYDVKM. This CDR3 is CASRPHLRTSGVSSYEQYF. The CDR3 DNA reads as TGTGCCAGCAGGCCACACCTTCGGACTAGCGGGGTGAGCTCCTACGAGCAGTACTTC.

The chain joins TRBV18 to TRBJ2-1, with 8 bases aligning to TRBD1. The trim removed 3 bases at V and 5 bases at J, leaving 3 bases unmatched. Germline V gene sequence: CDR1 KGHSH, CDR2 LQKENI. The CDR3 spans 14 residues. In nucleotides, the CDR3 is TGTGCCAGCTCACCTGACAGGGGAGACAATGAGCAGTTCTTC. Protein: CASSPDRGDNEQFF. Full variable domain (remainder filled in from reference TRBV18 and TRBJ2-1): NAGVMQNPRHLVRRRGQEARLRCSPMKGHSHVYWYRQLPEEGLKFMVYLQKENIIDESGMPKERFSAEFPKEGPSILRIQQVVRGDSAAYFCASSPDRGDNEQFFGPGTRLTVL.

The gene calls are TRBV28 and TRBJ2-3, with TRBD2 matching 8 bases. V dropped 0 bases and J dropped 3; count of bases not matched to a gene: 11. The CDR3 totals 18 residues. Germline CDR1 and CDR2: MDHEN and SYDVKM. Here the CDR3 reads CASSLWETSGSGTDTQYF. The CDR3 DNA is TGTGCCAGCAGTTTATGGGAGACAAGCGGGAGTGGGACAGATACGCAGTATTTT.

This clone was detected only a few times. The gene calls are TRBV4-2 and TRBJ1-2; 7 nucleotides match TRBD1. Germline lookup yields CDR1 LGHNA and CDR2 YNFKEQ. The CDR3 has 15 residues. The V and J ends lost 1 base and 4 bases, in that order; junction bases with no gene match: 6. The CDR3 here is CASSQGRQGSYGYTF. In nucleotides, the CDR3 is TGTGCCAGCAGCCAAGGTCGACAGGGATCCTATGGCTACACCTTC.

The rearrangement links TRBV18 to TRBJ2-1, with 12 bases aligning to TRBD2. The V and J ends lost 0 bases and 4 bases, in that order; junction bases with no gene match: 4. The CDR3 extends over 17 amino acids. Per germline, CDR1 KGHSH and CDR2 LQKENI. DNA of the CDR3: TGTGCCAGCTCACCACCATCACTAGCGGGGGGTTACAATGAGCAGTTCTTC. Amino acids: CASSPPSLAGGYNEQFF.

This chain connects TRBV11-2 to TRBJ2-7; a possible D gene is TRBD1 (7 bases). V was trimmed by 1 base and J by 7 bases, leaving 14 bases between them. This CDR3 has 14 residues. Germline CDR1 SGHAT, CDR2 FQNNGV. The CDR3 region is CASSLGSGQVEQYF. CDR3 DNA sequence: TGTGCCAGCAGCTTAGGTAGCGGACAGGTGGAGCAGTACTTC.